The 16 T cell receptor beta chains below come from one sample, sequenced in a study of glioma-infiltrating T cells after dendritic cell vaccination. Generated by immunoSEQ multiplex PCR, the TCRdb table keeps only in-frame clones and is missing some. The table lists about 95,000 clones, roughly 84% of them singletons. This specimen was blood, taken before dendritic cell vaccination. These receptors originate from a human donor with glioblastoma.

V usage is TRBV11-3 and J usage is TRBJ2-5, with D hard to call. The CDR3 spans 12 residues. V lost 5 bases and J lost 4, with 8 bases in between. Per the germline V gene, CDR1 is SGHNT and CDR2 is YENEEA. The CDR3 coding sequence is TGTGCCAGCAGCCCGGAGCCAGAGACCCAGTACTTC. Translation: CASSPEPETQYF.

The genes are TRBV4-1 and TRBJ2-7, with TRBD1 matching over 8 bases. The CDR3 is 15 residues long. CDR1 and CDR2 from the germline V gene are MGHRA and YSYEKL. Germline trimming cut 3 bases from V and 3 bases from J; bases unmatched to any gene: 7. The chain's CDR3 is CASSQLQGVLYEQYF. The CDR3 region has the DNA TGCGCCAGCAGCCAGTTACAGGGGGTTCTCTACGAGCAGTACTTC.

The gene calls are TRBV5-1 and TRBJ1-1; D might be TRBD1 (5 bases). CDR1 is SGHRS and CDR2 is YFSETQ in the germline V gene. This CDR3 has 14 amino acids. V lost 0 bases and J 2 bases, leaving 8 bases between the germline ends. This CDR3 is CASSLVGGNTEAFF. CDR3 nucleotides: TGCGCCAGCAGCTTGGTGGGGGGAAACACTGAAGCTTTCTTT.

V usage is TRBV6-6 and J usage is TRBJ1-1; D remains unclear. CDR3 length equals 13 residues. Germline CDR1 and CDR2: MNHNY and SVGAGI (reference sequence). Deletions cut 4 bases from V and 4 bases from J, with 10 bases between. CDR3 amino acids: CASSLEEGTEAFF. In DNA, the CDR3 is TGTGCCAGCAGTTTGGAGGAGGGCACTGAAGCTTTCTTT.

This sequence joins TRBV7-2 and TRBJ2-2; 10 nucleotides match TRBD1. The CDR3 sequence is 16 residues long. Germline V gene sequence: CDR1 SGHTA, CDR2 FQGNSA. After removal of 8 bases from V and 3 bases from J, the junction contained 9 bases not matched to a gene. CDR3 sequence: CASFKRGTGDTGELFF. CDR3 DNA sequence: TGTGCCAGCTTTAAGCGGGGGACAGGGGACACCGGGGAGCTGTTTTTT.

The chain links TRBV6-1 to TRBJ2-5, with a tentative D call TRBD1 (6 bases). Germline-derived CDR1 and CDR2 are MNHNS and SASEGT. Between the trimmed V and J ends, which lost 3 bases and 5 bases, there was a span of 13 bases. The CDR3 extends over 14 amino acids. CDR3 sequence (DNA): TGTGCCAGCAGTGAGCAGGGGAAGAAGGAGACCCAGTACTTC. It is translated as CASSEQGKKETQYF.

The chain couples TRBV2 to TRBJ1-1; D remains ambiguous. The V and J ends lost 7 bases and 1 base respectively, with 13 bases between them. This CDR3 has 14 amino acids. From germline, CDR1 is SNHLY and CDR2 FYNNEI. CDR3 nucleotide sequence: TGTGCCAGCATGTGGGAGGGTGGGAACACTGAAGCTTTCTTT. Translating gives CASMWEGGNTEAFF.

The V and J genes are TRBV7-8 and TRBJ2-3, with a tentative D call TRBD2 (6 bases). The germline V gene has CDR1 SGHVS and CDR2 FQNEAQ. This CDR3 is 14 amino acids long. The ends were cut back, 1 base at V and 1 base at J, with 6 bases in the middle. The CDR3 sequence: CASSLERGTDTQYF. The CDR3 DNA reads as TGTGCCAGCAGCTTAGAGCGGGGCACAGATACGCAGTATTTT.

The chain combines TRBV7-9 with TRBJ2-5; 7 bases fit TRBD1. The CDR3 is 15 residues long. Germline V gene data show CDR1 as SEHNR and CDR2 as FQNEAQ (reference sequence). J lost 5 bases, V lost 5 bases, and 11 bases had no gene match. As DNA, the CDR3 is TGTGCCAGCAGCCCACGCCCGACAGGGTCGGAGACCCAGTACTTC. This codes for CASSPRPTGSETQYF.

The V gene is TRBV7-2, the J gene TRBJ2-5; TRBD2 agrees at 11 bases. The CDR3 sequence is 16 residues long. From germline, CDR1 is SGHTA and CDR2 FQGNSA. Unmatched junction bases numbered 3, after V lost 1 base and J lost 2 bases. CDR3 protein: CASSLGTSGGQETQYF. In DNA, the CDR3 is TGTGCCAGCAGCTTAGGCACTAGCGGGGGACAAGAGACCCAGTACTTC.

This sequence joins TRBV13 and TRBJ2-3; TRBD2 matches at 9 bases. Germline values: CDR1 PRHDT, CDR2 FYEKMQ (reference sequence). This CDR3 region has 15 residues. V gave up 4 bases and J gave up 5 bases; unmatched junction bases: 7. CDR3 sequence: CASSSRTTSGDTQYF. The DNA of the CDR3 is TGTGCCAGCAGCTCACGTACGACTAGCGGAGATACGCAGTATTTT.

The chain is built from TRBV30 and TRBJ2-2; D gene uncertain. Germline assignment: CDR1 GTSNPN and CDR2 SVGIG (reference sequence). This CDR3 region has 15 residues. Trimming pared 2 bases from V and 1 base from J, leaving 11 bases between. CDR3 sequence reads: CAWSSRRLNTGELFF. The CDR3 DNA follows: TGTGCCTGGAGTTCCCGGCGGTTGAACACCGGGGAGCTGTTTTTT.

The rearrangement joins TRBV11-2 to TRBJ1-2; possible D gene TRBD1, 6 bases. V was trimmed by 3 bases and J by 4 bases, leaving 12 bases between them. Per germline, CDR1 SGHAT and CDR2 FQNNGV. This CDR3 has 14 residues. CDR3 sequence (DNA): TGTGCCAGCAGCTTGGCACAGGGACCCTATGGCTACACCTTC. Protein sequence: CASSLAQGPYGYTF.

This chain joins TRBV2 and TRBJ1-6; no definite D call. Germline V lookup: CDR1 SNHLY, CDR2 FYNNEI. V was pared by 3 bases and J by 9 bases, with 15 bases between. The CDR3 extends over 15 amino acids. CDR3 region: CASSDIGLPGSPLHF. In DNA form, the CDR3 reads TGTGCCAGCAGTGACATTGGACTCCCGGGTTCACCCCTCCACTTT.

This clone was found once. The gene calls are TRBV5-4 and TRBJ2-5, with 9 bases matching TRBD1. The end of the DNA fits TRBJ2-7 better, so the J call may be wrong. The CDR3 totals 15 residues. Germline assignment: CDR1 SGHNT and CDR2 YYREEE (reference sequence). The CDR3, as DNA: TGTGCCAGCAGCTTGGCCGGGACAGGGCCCTACGAGCAGTACTTC. Encoded protein: CASSLAGTGPYEQYF.

This chain links TRBV14 with TRBJ1-1; D gene unclear. Germline V gives CDR1 SGHDN, CDR2 FVKESK. CDR3 length: 15 amino acids. Deletions cut 4 bases from V and 1 base from J, with 13 bases between. The CDR3 sequence is CASSRRIQKNTEAFF. The CDR3, as DNA: TGTGCCAGCAGCCGAAGAATTCAGAAGAACACTGAAGCTTTCTTT.